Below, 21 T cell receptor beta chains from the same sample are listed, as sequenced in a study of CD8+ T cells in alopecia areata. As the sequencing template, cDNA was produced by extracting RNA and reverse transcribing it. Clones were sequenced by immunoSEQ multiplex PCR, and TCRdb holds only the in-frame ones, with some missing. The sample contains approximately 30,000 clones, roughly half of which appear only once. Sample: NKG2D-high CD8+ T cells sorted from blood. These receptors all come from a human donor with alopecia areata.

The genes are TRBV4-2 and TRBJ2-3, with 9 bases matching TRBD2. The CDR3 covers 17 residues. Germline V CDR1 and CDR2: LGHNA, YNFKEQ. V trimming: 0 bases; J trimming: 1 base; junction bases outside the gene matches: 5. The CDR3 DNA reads TGTGCCAGCAGCCAAGATCTCCCTAGCGGGGGCACAGATACGCAGTATTTT. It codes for CASSQDLPSGGTDTQYF.

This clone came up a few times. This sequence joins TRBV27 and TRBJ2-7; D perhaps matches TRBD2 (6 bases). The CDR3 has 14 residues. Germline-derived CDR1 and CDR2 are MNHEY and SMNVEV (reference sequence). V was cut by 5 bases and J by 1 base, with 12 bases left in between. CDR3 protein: CASSLSGLSYEQYF. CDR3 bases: TGTGCCAGCAGTCTCAGCGGGTTATCCTACGAGCAGTACTTC.

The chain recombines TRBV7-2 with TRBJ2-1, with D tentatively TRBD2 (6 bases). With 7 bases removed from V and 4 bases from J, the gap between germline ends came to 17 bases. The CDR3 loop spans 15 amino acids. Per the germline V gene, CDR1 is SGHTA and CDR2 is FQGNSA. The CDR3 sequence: CASTLMGGRYNEQFF. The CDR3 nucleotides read TGTGCCAGCACCCTCATGGGGGGACGGTACAATGAGCAGTTCTTC.

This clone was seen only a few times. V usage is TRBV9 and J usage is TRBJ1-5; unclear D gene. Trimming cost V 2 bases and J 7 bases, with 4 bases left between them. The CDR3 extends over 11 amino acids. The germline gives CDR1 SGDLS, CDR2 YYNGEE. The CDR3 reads CASSVEQPQHF. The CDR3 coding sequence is TGTGCCAGCAGCGTGGAGCAGCCCCAGCATTTT.

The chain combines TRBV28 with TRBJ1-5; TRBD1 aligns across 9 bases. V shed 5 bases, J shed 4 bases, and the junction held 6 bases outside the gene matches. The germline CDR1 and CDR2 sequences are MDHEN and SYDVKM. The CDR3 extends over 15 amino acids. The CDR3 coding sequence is TGTGCCAGCAGTAGGACAGGGGATGATAATCAGCCCCAGCATTTT. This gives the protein CASSRTGDDNQPQHF.

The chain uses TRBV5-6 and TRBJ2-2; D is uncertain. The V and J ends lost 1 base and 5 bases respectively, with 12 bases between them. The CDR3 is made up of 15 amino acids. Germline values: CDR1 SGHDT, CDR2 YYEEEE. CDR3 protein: CASSLIRGGTGELFF. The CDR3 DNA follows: TGTGCCAGCAGCTTGATACGAGGTGGTACCGGGGAGCTGTTTTTT.

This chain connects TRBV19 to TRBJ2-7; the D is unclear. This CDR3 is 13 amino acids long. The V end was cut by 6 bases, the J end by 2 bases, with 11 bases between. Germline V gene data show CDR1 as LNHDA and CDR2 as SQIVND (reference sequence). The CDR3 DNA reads TGTGCCAGTAGCCCCGGGCAGACCTACGAGCAGTACTTC. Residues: CASSPGQTYEQYF.

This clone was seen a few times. The CDR3 sequence is CASSQDDKGISYNEQFF. The CDR3 bases are TGCGCCAGCAGCCAAGATGATAAGGGGATCTCCTACAATGAGCAGTTCTTC. This chain uses TRBV4-3 with TRBJ2-1, with D tentatively TRBD1 (5 bases). The CDR3 totals 17 residues. Germline V gene lookup returns CDR1 LGHNA and CDR2 YSLEER. The V gene lost 0 bases and the J gene lost 0 bases, with 12 bases spanning the gap.

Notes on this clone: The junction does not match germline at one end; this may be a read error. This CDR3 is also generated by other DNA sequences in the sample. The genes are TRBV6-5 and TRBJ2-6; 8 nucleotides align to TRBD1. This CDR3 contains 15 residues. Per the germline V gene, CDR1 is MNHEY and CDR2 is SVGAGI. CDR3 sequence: CASTDRGGGANVLTF. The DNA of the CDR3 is TGTGCTAGCACTGACAGGGGTGGAGGGGCCAACGTCCTGACTTTC.

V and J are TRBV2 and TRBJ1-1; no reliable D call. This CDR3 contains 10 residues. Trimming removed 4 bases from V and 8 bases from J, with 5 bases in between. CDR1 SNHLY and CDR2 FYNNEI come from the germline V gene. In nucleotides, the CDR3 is TGTGCCAGCAGTGTAGGGGAAGCTTTCTTT. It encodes CASSVGEAFF. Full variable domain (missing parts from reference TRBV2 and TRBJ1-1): EPEVTQTPSHQVTQMGQEVILRCVPISNHLYFYWYRQILGQKVEFLVSFYNNEISEKSEIFDDQFSVERPDGSNFTLKIRSTKLEDSAMYFCASSVGEAFFGQGTRLTVV.

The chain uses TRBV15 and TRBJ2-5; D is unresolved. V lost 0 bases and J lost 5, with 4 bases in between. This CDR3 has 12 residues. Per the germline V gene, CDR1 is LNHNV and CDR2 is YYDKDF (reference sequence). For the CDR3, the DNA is TGTGCCACCAGCAGAGATCAGGAGACCCAGTACTTC. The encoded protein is CATSRDQETQYF.

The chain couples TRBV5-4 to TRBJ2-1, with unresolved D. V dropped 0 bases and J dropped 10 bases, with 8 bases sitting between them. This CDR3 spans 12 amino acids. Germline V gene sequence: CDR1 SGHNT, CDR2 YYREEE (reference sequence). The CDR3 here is CASSLGLAEQFF. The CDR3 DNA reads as TGTGCCAGCAGCTTGGGGCTTGCGGAGCAGTTCTTC.

The CDR3 bases are TGCGCCAGCAGCCAAGGGGCAGGTTCCTACGAGCAGTACTTC. It specifies CASSQGAGSYEQYF. The chain carries TRBV4-3 and TRBJ2-7; no clear D gene. V was pared by 1 base and J by 1 base, with 8 bases between. The CDR3 is 14 amino acids. CDR1 and CDR2 (germline): LGHNA, YSLEER.

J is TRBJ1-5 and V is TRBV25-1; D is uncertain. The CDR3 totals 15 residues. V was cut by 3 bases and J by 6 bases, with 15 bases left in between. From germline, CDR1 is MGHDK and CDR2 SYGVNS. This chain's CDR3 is CASSDVGGPGQPQHF. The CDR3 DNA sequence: TGTGCCAGCAGTGATGTCGGAGGGCCAGGTCAGCCCCAGCATTTT. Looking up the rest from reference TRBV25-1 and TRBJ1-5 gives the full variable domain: EADIYQTPRYLVIGTGKKITLECSQTMGHDKMYWYQQDPGMELHLIHYSYGVNSTEKGDLSSESTVSRIRTEHFPLTLESARPSHTSQYLCASSDVGGPGQPQHFGDGTRLSIL.

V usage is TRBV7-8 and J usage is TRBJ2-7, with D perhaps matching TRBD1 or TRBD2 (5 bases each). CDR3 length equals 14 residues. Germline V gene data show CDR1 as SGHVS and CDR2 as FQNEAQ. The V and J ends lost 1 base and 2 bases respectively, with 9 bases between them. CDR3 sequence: CASSLGDGTYEQYF. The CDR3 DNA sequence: TGTGCCAGCAGCTTAGGGGACGGGACCTACGAGCAGTACTTC.

The CDR3 is CSVEKTSRGDNEQYF. CDR3 nucleotides: TGCAGCGTTGAGAAGACCTCTAGAGGGGACAACGAGCAGTACTTC. The chain employs TRBV29-1 and TRBJ2-7, with a weak D call TRBD1 (6 bases). Germline V gene data show CDR1 as SQVTM and CDR2 as ANQGSEA. This CDR3 spans 15 amino acids. V was trimmed by 3 bases and J by 5 bases, leaving 20 bases between them.

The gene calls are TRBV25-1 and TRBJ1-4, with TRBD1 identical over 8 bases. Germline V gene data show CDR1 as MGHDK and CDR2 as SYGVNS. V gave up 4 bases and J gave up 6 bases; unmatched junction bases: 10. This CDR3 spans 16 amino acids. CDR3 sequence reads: CASSVVDRGLDEKLFF. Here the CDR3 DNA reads TGTGCCAGCAGTGTCGTAGACAGGGGACTAGATGAAAAACTGTTTTTT.

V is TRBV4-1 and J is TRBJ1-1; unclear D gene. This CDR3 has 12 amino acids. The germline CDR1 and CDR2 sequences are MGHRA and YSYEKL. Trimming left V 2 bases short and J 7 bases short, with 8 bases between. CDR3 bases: TGCGCCAGCAGCCAAAACCGGCGTGAAGCTTTCTTT. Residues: CASSQNRREAFF.

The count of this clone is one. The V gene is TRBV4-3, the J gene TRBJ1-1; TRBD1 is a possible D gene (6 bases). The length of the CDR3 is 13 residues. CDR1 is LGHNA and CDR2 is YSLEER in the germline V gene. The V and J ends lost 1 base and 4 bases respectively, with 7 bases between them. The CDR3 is CASSQVGGTEAFF. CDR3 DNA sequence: TGCGCCAGCAGCCAAGTAGGGGGCACTGAAGCTTTCTTT.

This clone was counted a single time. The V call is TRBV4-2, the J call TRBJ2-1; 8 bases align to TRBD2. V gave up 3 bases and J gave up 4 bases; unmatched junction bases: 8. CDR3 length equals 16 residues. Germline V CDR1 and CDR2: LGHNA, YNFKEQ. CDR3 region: CASSHQTGGRYNEQFF. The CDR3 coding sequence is TGTGCCAGCAGCCATCAAACGGGGGGGCGTTACAATGAGCAGTTCTTC.

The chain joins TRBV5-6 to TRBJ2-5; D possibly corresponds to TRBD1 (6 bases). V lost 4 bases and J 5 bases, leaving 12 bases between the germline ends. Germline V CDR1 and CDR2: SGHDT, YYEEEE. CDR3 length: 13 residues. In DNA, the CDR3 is TGTGCCAGCAGCGGGGGCTCCCTGGAGACCCAGTACTTC. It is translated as CASSGGSLETQYF. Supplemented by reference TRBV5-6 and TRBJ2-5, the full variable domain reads DAGVTQSPTHLIKTRGQQVTLRCSPKSGHDTVSWYQQALGQGPQFIFQYYEEEERQRGNFPDRFSGHQFPNYSSELNVNALLLGDSALYLCASSGGSLETQYFGPGTRLLVL.